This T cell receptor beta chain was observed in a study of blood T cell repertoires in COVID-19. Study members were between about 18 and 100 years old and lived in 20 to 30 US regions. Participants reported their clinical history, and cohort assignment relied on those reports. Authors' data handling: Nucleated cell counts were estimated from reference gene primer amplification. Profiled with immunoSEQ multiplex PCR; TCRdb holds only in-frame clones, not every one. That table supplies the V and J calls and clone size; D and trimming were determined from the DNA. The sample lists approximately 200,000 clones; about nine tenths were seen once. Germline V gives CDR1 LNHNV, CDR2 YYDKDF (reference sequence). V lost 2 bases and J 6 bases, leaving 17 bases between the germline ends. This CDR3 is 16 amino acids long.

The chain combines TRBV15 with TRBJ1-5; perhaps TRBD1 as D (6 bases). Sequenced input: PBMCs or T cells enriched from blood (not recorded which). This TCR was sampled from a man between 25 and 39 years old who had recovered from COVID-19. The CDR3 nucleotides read TGTGCCACCAGCAGATCCAGATCGGGACAAAGTCAGCCCCAGCATTTT. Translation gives CATSRSRSGQSQPQHF.